Listed below are T cell receptor beta chains from one sample, sequenced in a study of cytomegalovirus exposure and HLA in healthy donors. TCRdb's copy holds only in-frame clones and misses some; the assay was immunoSEQ multiplex PCR. Of about 140,000 clones listed, 65% to 80% are singletons. The sequencing input was PBMCs. These receptors all come from a woman aged 30 to 39 in good health and CMV-seronegative. CDR3s include the opening cysteine and the closing phenylalanine or tryptophan. The order of the fields is clone size, J gene, V gene, D gene, CDR3 DNA, CDR3 protein. The D gene is left open where the match is weak. Part of the rows lack a size; the others show once, few, many or a class for expanded clones.

>NA|TRBJ1-3|TRBV5-1|NA
TGCGCCAGCAGCCATGACGGGAGCTCTGGAAACACCATATATTTT
CASSHDGSSGNTIYF
>NA|TRBJ1-6|TRBV5-8|TRBD1
TGTGCCAGCAGCGTGAGACAGGGTTTGAATTCACCCCTCCACTTT
CASSVRQGLNSPLHF
>NA|TRBJ1-5|TRBV11-2|NA
TGTGCCAGCAGCTTACGGGGGTCCAGTCAGCCCCAGCATTTT
CASSLRGSSQPQHF
>NA|TRBJ2-7|TRBV27|NA
TGTGCCAGCAGTTTGGGGGGAAGGTACGAGCAGTACTTC
CASSLGGRYEQYF
>NA|TRBJ2-5|TRBV9|NA
TGTGCCAGCAGCGTAGGTGAGGGATGGAAGACCCAGTACTTC
CASSVGEGWKTQYF
>NA|TRBJ2-1|TRBV7-3|TRBD2
TGTGCCAGCAGCCAAGATCCTAGCGGGGGGGCCAATGAGCAGTTCTTC
CASSQDPSGGANEQFF
>NA|TRBJ2-5|TRBV6-6|NA
TGTGCCAGCAGTTACGAGGCCAGGGGCGGTGAGACCCAGTACTTC
CASSYEARGGETQYF
>few|TRBJ1-6|TRBV6-5|NA
TGTGCCAGCAGTTCACCGGGGGGAGATAATTCACCCCTCCACTTT
CASSSPGGDNSPLHF
>once|TRBJ1-1|TRBV29-1|NA
TGCAGCGTCGGCGAGGGTCCGAACACTGAAGCTTTCTTT
CSVGEGPNTEAFF
>NA|TRBJ2-6|TRBV6-1|TRBD1
TGTGCCAGCGCGACAGGGCCCTACGGGGCCAACGTCCTGACTTTC
CASATGPYGANVLTF
>NA|TRBJ2-2|TRBV30|NA
TGTGCCTGGAGAGGGGGTACGAGCCGGGACACCCCGAACACCGGGGAGCTGTTTTTT
CAWRGGTSRDTPNTGELFF
>NA|TRBJ1-2|TRBV7-9|NA
TGTGCCAGCAGCTTATTATCAGGGCTAGAGGGCTACACCTTC
CASSLLSGLEGYTF
>NA|TRBJ2-2|TRBV13|TRBD1
TGTGCCAGCAGCTCCTCTAGGGGGCGCGGGGAGCTGTTTTTT
CASSSSRGRGELFF
>NA|TRBJ2-3|TRBV6-1|NA
TGTGCCAGCAGTGAACTTTTAGCGACAGATACGCAGTATTTT
CASSELLATDTQYF
>NA|TRBJ2-5|TRBV19|NA
TGTGCCAGTAGCGGGAGAGAGACCCAGTACTTC
CASSGRETQYF
>few|TRBJ1-2|TRBV6-1|NA
TGTGCCAGCAGTGAGAGAACAGGGCAAGGCTATGGCTACACCTTC
CASSERTGQGYGYTF
>few|TRBJ2-1|TRBV2|TRBD2
TGTGCCAGCAAGGGGACTAGCGGGAGCTTGTATGAGCAGTTCTTC
CASKGTSGSLYEQFF
>NA|TRBJ2-1|TRBV18|TRBD1
TGTGCCAGCTCCCGCCCCTTCACAGGGGGCGAGGGACAGTTCTTC
CASSRPFTGGEGQFF
>NA|TRBJ1-2|TRBV7-9|TRBD1
TGTGCCAGCAGCTTGTACAGGGGAGAAGAAAATGGCTACACCTTC
CASSLYRGEENGYTF
>NA|TRBJ2-1|TRBV2|NA
TGTGCCAGCAGAGGTAGCGGAGGGTACAATGAGCAGTTCTTC
CASRGSGGYNEQFF
>NA|TRBJ2-5|TRBV7-2|NA
TGTGCCAGCAGCTCCAACCGGGGGGCCGAGACCCAGTACTTC
CASSSNRGAETQYF
>NA|TRBJ2-2|TRBV19|TRBD2
TGTGCCAGTAGTGGGGGACTAGCGGCCGGGGAGCTGTTTTTT
CASSGGLAAGELFF
>once|TRBJ1-2|TRBV28|NA
TGTGCCAGCAGTTTGACAGGCCGGACGGGAGGCTACACCTTC
CASSLTGRTGGYTF
>few|TRBJ1-6|TRBV5-6|NA
TGTGCCAGCAGCTTGGGTACAGGAAAGGGTAATTCACCCCTCCACTTT
CASSLGTGKGNSPLHF
>few|TRBJ2-1|TRBV27|NA
TGTGCCAGCAGCCCCGGGGTACCTTACAATGAGCAGTTCTTC
CASSPGVPYNEQFF
>NA|TRBJ2-5|TRBV7-6|TRBD2
TGTGCCAGTAGGAGCGGGAGCGCCGGAGAGACCCAGTACTTC
CASRSGSAGETQYF
>NA|TRBJ2-7|TRBV29-1|NA
TGCAGCGTTGTGAGTAGCCGTGGCGAGCAGTACTTC
CSVVSSRGEQYF
>NA|TRBJ1-6|TRBV5-5|NA
TGTGCCAGCAGCCGGGACACTTATAATTCACCCCTCCACTTT
CASSRDTYNSPLHF
>NA|TRBJ2-1|TRBV27|TRBD2
TGTGCCAGCAACTCCGTGGCTAGCGGGGGCAATGAGCAGTTCTTC
CASNSVASGGNEQFF
>once|TRBJ2-1|TRBV6-1|TRBD2
TGTGCCAGCAGCCGTAGCGGGAGCTCCTACAATGAGCAGTTCTTC
CASSRSGSSYNEQFF
>NA|TRBJ2-7|TRBV19|TRBD1
TGTGCCAGTAGTATCGCTCAGGGGGAGCGCTACGAGCAGTACTTC
CASSIAQGERYEQYF
>NA|TRBJ2-2|TRBV11-2|NA
TGTGCCAGCAGCCCGCGGAAAGGGCGGGCTTACACCGGGGAGCTGTTTTTT
CASSPRKGRAYTGELFF
>NA|TRBJ1-5|TRBV28|TRBD1
TGTGCCAGCAGTGGGGGACAGGCCGAAAGTCAGCCCCAGCATTTT
CASSGGQAESQPQHF
>NA|TRBJ2-1|TRBV5-1|TRBD1
TGCGCCAGCAGCCAGGACAGGACCTACAATGAGCAGTTCTTC
CASSQDRTYNEQFF
>NA|TRBJ1-2|TRBV6-5|TRBD1
TGTGCCAGCAGCCGACAGGGTGGCGGCTATGGCTACACCTTC
CASSRQGGGYGYTF
>NA|TRBJ2-6|TRBV7-6|NA
TGTGCCAGCAGCTCATTGGACAGGGCCAACGTCCTGACTTTC
CASSSLDRANVLTF
>NA|TRBJ2-5|TRBV7-9|NA
TGTGCCAGCAGCTCCCTCGAAGGGGAAACCCAGTACTTC
CASSSLEGETQYF
>NA|TRBJ2-2|TRBV4-2|NA
TGTGCCAGCAGCCAAGTTATGGCAGGGCGAGCCGGGGAGCTGTTTTTT
CASSQVMAGRAGELFF
>NA|TRBJ1-3|TRBV5-1|TRBD1
TGCGCCAGCAGCCCCAGACAGGGACTCTCAGGAAACACCATATATTTT
CASSPRQGLSGNTIYF
>NA|TRBJ2-4|TRBV6-1|NA
TGTGCCAGCAGTGAAGCCCGGGTATACAAAAACATTCAGTACTTC
CASSEARVYKNIQYF
>NA|TRBJ2-7|TRBV27|TRBD1
TGTGCCAGCAGTCCCCCAGGGGGACAGTCCTACGAGCAGTACTTC
CASSPPGGQSYEQYF
>NA|TRBJ1-1|TRBV6-5|NA
TGTGCCAGCAGTTACTCGACAACCATGAACACTGAAGCTTTCTTT
CASSYSTTMNTEAFF
>NA|TRBJ2-7|TRBV2|TRBD1
TGTGCCAGCAGTGAATCGGGACAGGGGGCCTACGAGCAGTACTTC
CASSESGQGAYEQYF
>NA|TRBJ2-3|TRBV7-3|TRBD1
TGTGCCAGCAGCGCGATGACAGGGGAGGCGCAGTATTTT
CASSAMTGEAQYF
>NA|TRBJ2-1|TRBV2|NA
TGTGCCAGCAGTGAGGAGGGGACAGAGAACAATGAGCAGTTCTTC
CASSEEGTENNEQFF
>NA|TRBJ2-5|TRBV21-1|NA
TGTGCCAGCAGCAAGACAGGGAGAGAGACCCAGTACTTC
CASSKTGRETQYF
>NA|TRBJ2-2|TRBV19|NA
TGTGCCAGTAGTACCCAAACGGGACTCATCACCGGGGAGCTGTTTTTT
CASSTQTGLITGELFF
>NA|TRBJ2-7|TRBV6-5|TRBD1
TGTGCCAGCAGTCGGGACAGGGGCTACGAGCAGTACTTC
CASSRDRGYEQYF
>NA|TRBJ2-3|TRBV6-1|NA
TGTGCCAGCAGTTACGAGGGTACGCAGTATTTT
CASSYEGTQYF
>NA|TRBJ2-2|TRBV2|NA
TGTGCCAGCAGTCCTCAGGGAGGTAACACCGGGGAGCTGTTTTTT
CASSPQGGNTGELFF
>NA|TRBJ2-1|TRBV10-3|TRBD2
TGTGCCATCAGTGAGAGGGCTAAGCGGGGGGATTTAGAGCAGTTCTTC
CAISERAKRGDLEQFF
>NA|TRBJ1-2|TRBV4-2|NA
TGTGCCAGCAGCCAAGATCGCCAGGGTGTCTCTGGCTACACCTTC
CASSQDRQGVSGYTF
>NA|TRBJ2-1|TRBV18|TRBD2
TGTGCCAGCTCGGCTAGCGGGAGCTACAATGAGCAGTTCTTC
CASSASGSYNEQFF